This TCR beta chain comes out of a study of cytomegalovirus exposure and HLA in healthy donors. Study-wide results and caveats: Most TCR sequences were seen very rarely across donors, but some public TCRs occurred in many. Trimming of TCR beta V- and J-genes showed a link, identified in a later analysis, to a missense DCLRE1C variant.

Germline V gene data show CDR1 as LNHNV and CDR2 as YYDKDF (reference sequence). The CDR3 sequence is 14 residues long. Between the trimmed V and J ends, which lost 1 base and 2 bases, there was a span of 6 bases. Regarding this clone: Its antigen remains unidentified.

Researchers ran the PCR with 60 Vbeta and 13 Jbeta primers. Profiling relied on immunoSEQ multiplex PCR, and the TCRdb table lists in-frame clones only, not all of them. The sample gives about 120,000 clones, roughly 70% of which show up once; approximately 0.9% is in the top ten. The chain has TRBV15 and TRBJ1-5; D unresolved. This receptor was obtained from a young woman in good health and CMV-seronegative. The sequencing sample was made of PBMCs. CDR3 DNA: TGTGCCACCAGCAGAGTTTTCGGCAATCAGCCCCAGCATTTT. Protein product: CATSRVFGNQPQHF.